Sequencing of this T cell receptor beta chain was carried out in a study of blood T cell repertoires in COVID-19 (TCRdb year 2020). About the full investigation: The collaborator samples originated in the United States, Italy and Spain and spanned the acute and convalescent phases of COVID-19. The prospective study material was composed of cDNA or gDNA derived from T cells, B-cell-depleted T cells, or PBMCs. Subjects who had been exposed to COVID-19, were actively infected with it, or had recovered from it provided the deeply sampled blood TCRbeta repertoires that made up the dataset. Nearly every sample came with metadata listing a de-identified subject ID, COVID-19 status, age in years and sex. The samples were drawn from two sources: the first 160 participants of the ongoing ImmuneRACE study, and 1,200 or so subjects contributed by 6 global collaborators. Where HLA class I and class II types were available, the types were taken from metadata supplied by the sample provider, not from assay-based typing. A freely available public database, intended as a resource for researchers studying the immune response to SARS-CoV-2, is where the repertoires were released.

The collaborating institutions used their own protocols to collect whole blood in K2EDTA tubes. For TCRbeta analysis, collaborators shipped samples as frozen whole blood, isolated PBMCs, or DNA extracted from either of those sample types. Results and caveats for the whole study, not just this receptor: How much clinical and demographic metadata was included differed by source and by participant, and the metadata was provided uncurated.

Remarks on this clone: Its specific antigen is unknown. Within one base of it there is no much larger clone, and no base qualities were kept.

The immunoSEQ Assay, a bias-controlled multiplex PCR, was used to amplify TCRbeta CDR3 regions from genomic DNA. Processing in the source paper ran as follows. The number of nucleated cells in each sample was estimated by amplification of reference gene primers within the assay. Sequence reads were collapsed and filtered to measure the absolute abundance of every unique TCRbeta CDR3 rearrangement. Productive Simpson clonality was computed per sample as the square root of Simpson's diversity index over productive rearrangements. TCRdb retrieved this table from immuneACCESS and kept in-frame rearrangements only. Not all clones are present; in checked studies, unresolved V genes account for under half, and no reason is known for the remainder. The V and J calls and the clone size are those of that table, but D and trimming were determined from the DNA. In this sample the table shows approximately 210,000 clones, about four fifths of which occur a single time. Together, the top ten hold 2.9% of the sample.

The CDR3, from cysteine to phenylalanine, totals 16 residues. Of the read, only the CDR3 DNA is kept; its 48 bases are in frame from base 1. The junction carries 11 bases between V and J, which are trimmed by 0 bases and 2 bases respectively. The germline V gene (reference sequence) provides CDR1 LGHDT and CDR2 YNNKEL. Material for sequencing was peripheral blood. The origin of this receptor is a man in his forties or fifties with active or convalescent COVID-19. The V gene is TRBV3-1 (or the pseudogene TRBV3-2) and the J gene is TRBJ2-1, with TRBD2 as a weak D call on 5 bases. The sequenced DNA: TGTGCCAGCAGCCAAGAGGGGAGCAGGACCTACAATGAGCAGTTCTTC. Its product reads: CASSQEGSRTYNEQFF.